This record covers a single T cell receptor (beta chain). Its antigen is as yet unknown. Using immunoSEQ multiplex PCR, the repertoire was profiled, and TCRdb retains in-frame clones only, with some absent. Among about 12,000 clones listed, approximately 85% were seen once. The data are from a study of tumor-infiltrating lymphocytes in localized non-small cell lung cancer. On the study more broadly: Several tumor histologies, both smoking statuses, and some post-neoadjuvant chemotherapy samples were included. Study-wide findings and caveats: No T-cell fraction difference was seen between IM1 and IM2 tumors.

The germline V gene encodes CDR1 SNHLY and CDR2 FYNNEI. CDR3 length equals 16 residues. Between the trimmed V and J ends, which lost 2 bases and 1 base, there was a span of 11 bases. This TCR was sampled from a human donor with non-small cell lung cancer. V is TRBV2 and J is TRBJ2-2, with D possibly matching TRBD2 (6 bases). Sequenced: uninvolved lung tissue not adjacent to the tumor. Written as DNA, the CDR3 is TGTGCCAGCAGTGAACTGGAGGGAATGAACACCGGGGAGCTGTTTTTT. Translating it yields CASSELEGMNTGELFF.